This T cell receptor beta chain was observed in a study of T-cell reconstitution after alpha-beta-depleted transplantation in children. Study-level results: After transplant, high TCRbeta diversity at day 60 in some patients arose from surviving recipient T cells and thymic progenitors. Two months or so post-transplant, alpha-beta T cells reportedly derived from several hundred expanded graft clones. One year after transplant, T-cell counts and diversity came mostly from newly produced T cells.

This clonotype appeared many times. Its antigen remains unknown. Trimming left V 0 bases short and J 7 bases short, with 13 bases between. The CDR3 contains 14 residues. Germline assignment: CDR1 DFQATT and CDR2 SNEGSKA (reference sequence). The authors prepared the TCRbeta library with unique molecular identifiers. TCRdb recomputed calls from the PCR reads with MiXCR, one row per CDR3 protein. The sample has roughly 160,000 distinct CDR3 sequences; roughly 11% are singletons. This specimen was PBMCs, taken before TCRalphabeta/CD19-depleted stem cell transplant. This clonotype was obtained from a boy aged 2-9 years with acute myeloid leukemia, due to receive a stem cell transplant. This chain uses TRBV20-1 with TRBJ2-1, with a tentative D call TRBD1 (5 bases). For the CDR3, the DNA is TGCAGTGCTAGAGATTATGCGCAGGGTAATGAGCAGTTCTTC. Protein sequence: CSARDYAQGNEQFF.